This TCR beta chain was found in a study of cytomegalovirus exposure and HLA in healthy donors. Study observations and caveats: Roughly uniform depth of sequencing across donors was assumed in presence/absence analyses.

On this clone: What it recognizes is unknown.

Trimming removed 5 bases at V and 5 bases at J, with 15 bases between. CDR1 is LNHDA and CDR2 is SQIVND in the germline V gene (reference sequence). The CDR3 consists of 14 residues. Researchers ran the PCR with 60 Vbeta and 13 Jbeta primers. This table comes from immunoSEQ multiplex PCR, and its TCRdb copy is limited to in-frame clones, with some not included. Of around 120,000 clones in the sample, roughly 80% are singletons; the top ten hold about 6%. The chain employs TRBV19 and TRBJ2-5; TRBD1 is a possible D gene (5 bases). The receptor's source is a woman between 35 and 50 years old in good health and CMV-seronegative. Sequencing was done on a sample of PBMCs. The CDR3 DNA reads as TGTGCCAGTAGTGTCATAGGGGTCATGGAGACCCAGTACTTC. Protein: CASSVIGVMETQYF.